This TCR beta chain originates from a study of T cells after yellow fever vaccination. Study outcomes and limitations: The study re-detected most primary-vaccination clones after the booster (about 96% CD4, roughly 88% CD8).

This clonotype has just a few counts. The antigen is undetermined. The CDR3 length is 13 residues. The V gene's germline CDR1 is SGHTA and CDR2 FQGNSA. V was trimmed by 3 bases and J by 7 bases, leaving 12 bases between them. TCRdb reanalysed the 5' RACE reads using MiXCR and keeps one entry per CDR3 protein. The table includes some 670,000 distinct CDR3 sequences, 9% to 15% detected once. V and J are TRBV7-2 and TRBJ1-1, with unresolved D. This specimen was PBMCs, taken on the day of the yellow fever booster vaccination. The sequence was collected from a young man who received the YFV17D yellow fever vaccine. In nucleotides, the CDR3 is TGTGCCAGCAGCTTCCCCGGACGCTTTGAAGCTTTCTTT. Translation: CASSFPGRFEAFF.